Following are 15 T cell receptor beta chains from one sample sequenced in a study of blood T cell repertoires in COVID-19. Profiled with immunoSEQ multiplex PCR; TCRdb holds only in-frame clones, not every one. Of over 110,000 clones listed, approximately 88% are singletons. Sequencing input: peripheral blood. These TCRs come from a human donor in a cohort sampled during active COVID-19.

V usage is TRBV7-9 and J usage is TRBJ2-7, with D hard to call. The V and J ends lost 7 bases and 3 bases respectively, with 25 bases between them. The CDR3 covers 17 residues. Germline V lookup: CDR1 SEHNR, CDR2 FQNEAQ (reference sequence). In DNA form, the CDR3 reads TGTGCCAGCACTTTTACCCCCGACTCTTTTAAAGACTACGAGCAGTACTTC. Residues: CASTFTPDSFKDYEQYF. The variable domain in full, with the rest retrieved from reference TRBV7-9 and TRBJ2-7, is DTGVSQNPRHKITKRGQNVTFRCDPISEHNRLYWYRQTLGQGPEFLTYFQNEAQLEKSRLLSDRFSAERPKGSFSTLEIQRTEQGDSAMYLCASTFTPDSFKDYEQYFGPGTRLTVT.

The chain links TRBV19 to TRBJ1-1, with D perhaps TRBD1 (6 bases). Trimming removed 3 bases at V and 5 bases at J, with 13 bases between. Germline CDR1 and CDR2: LNHDA and SQIVND (reference sequence). The CDR3 is made up of 14 amino acids. CDR3: CASSISRGGTEAFF. For the CDR3, the DNA is TGTGCCAGTAGTATCAGCAGGGGAGGGACTGAAGCTTTCTTT.

The chain is built from TRBV6-2 or TRBV6-3 and TRBJ1-2, with 10 bases lining up with TRBD1. Losses at the gene ends were 0 bases for V and 3 bases for J; bases not matched to a gene: 4. The CDR3 loop spans 16 amino acids. In germline, CDR1 is MNHEY, CDR2 SVGEGT. The CDR3 region is CASSYSRDRGHYGYTF. The CDR3 DNA is TGTGCCAGCAGTTACTCGAGGGACAGGGGTCACTATGGCTACACCTTC.

CDR3 DNA sequence: TGTGCCAGCAGCCCGGGACAGGGTAAGGGGGACACTGAAGCTTTCTTT. It is translated as CASSPGQGKGDTEAFF. The genes are TRBV7-2 and TRBJ1-1; 9 bases fit TRBD1. The CDR3 covers 16 residues. Germline lookup yields CDR1 SGHTA and CDR2 FQGNSA. V trimming: 5 bases; J trimming: 3 bases; junction bases outside the gene matches: 10.

This clone was counted once. The chain couples TRBV19 to TRBJ1-1; TRBD1 is a possible D gene (5 bases). This CDR3 has 12 amino acids. The V gene lost 6 bases and the J gene lost 3 bases, with 8 bases spanning the gap. Germline lookup yields CDR1 LNHDA and CDR2 SQIVND (reference sequence). CDR3 bases: TGTGCCAGTAGGCAGGGCTACACTGAAGCTTTCTTT. This codes for CASRQGYTEAFF.

V and J are TRBV7-6 and TRBJ1-5; a weak D match, TRBD1 (5 bases). Trimming cost V 5 bases and J 2 bases, with 13 bases left between them. CDR1 and CDR2 (germline): SGHVS, FNYEAQ. The CDR3 is 15 residues long. This chain's CDR3 is CASSPGGGGNQPQHF. CDR3 nucleotides: TGTGCCAGCAGCCCGGGGGGGGGTGGCAATCAGCCCCAGCATTTT.

The CDR3 loop reads CASSNRGKNIQYF. The CDR3 nucleotides are TGTGCCAGCAGCAACAGGGGTAAAAACATTCAGTACTTC. The rearrangement uses TRBV5-8 and TRBJ2-4; TRBD1 agrees at 7 bases. With 4 bases clipped from V and 4 bases from J, the junction kept 2 bases outside the gene matches. CDR1 and CDR2 (germline): SGHTS, YDEGEE. This CDR3 is built from 13 residues. Looking up the rest from reference TRBV5-8 and TRBJ2-4 gives the full variable domain: EAGVTQSPTHLIKTRGQQATLRCSPISGHTSVYWYQQALGLGLQFLLWYDEGEERNRGNFPPRFSGRQFPNYSSELNVNALELEDSALYLCASSNRGKNIQYFGAGTRLSVL.

This clone was detected only once. The chain links TRBV30 to TRBJ2-7; 7 bases map to TRBD2. The CDR3 loop spans 14 amino acids. The germline V gene encodes CDR1 GTSNPN and CDR2 SVGIG (reference sequence). J lost 3 bases, V lost 0 bases, and 5 bases had no gene match. CDR3 in amino acids: CAWSVSGDVYEQYF. The CDR3 DNA is TGTGCCTGGAGTGTCAGCGGGGACGTCTACGAGCAGTACTTC.

The genes are TRBV6-2 or TRBV6-3 and TRBJ2-5; 15 bases match TRBD2. Germline-derived CDR1 and CDR2 are MNHEY and SVGEGT. The J segment lost 3 bases and the V segment lost 2 bases, leaving 4 bases of the junction unmatched. CDR3 length: 17 amino acids. DNA of the CDR3: TGTGCCAGCAGTTACGGGACTAGCGGGGGGCCGAAAGAGACCCAGTACTTC. This translates into CASSYGTSGGPKETQYF.

The chain carries TRBV5-4 and TRBJ2-5, with D unclear. The V end lost 3 bases, the J end lost 4 bases, and 10 bases lay between the germline ends. Germline V gives CDR1 SGHNT, CDR2 YYREEE (reference sequence). The CDR3 runs to 13 residues. The CDR3 DNA reads as TGTGCCAGCAGCTCCGGAGTGGGAGAGACCCAGTACTTC. This codes for CASSSGVGETQYF.

The chain recombines TRBV5-8 with TRBJ1-3; D is unresolved. Per germline, CDR1 SGHTS and CDR2 YDEGEE. The CDR3 runs to 14 residues. V shed 2 bases and J shed 4 bases, with 10 bases lying between them. The CDR3 DNA reads TGTGCCAGCAGCTTCGGTTTATCCGGAAACACCATATATTTT. Translation: CASSFGLSGNTIYF.

The V and J genes are TRBV20-1 and TRBJ2-7; D might be TRBD2 (6 bases). This CDR3 region has 11 residues. Germline lookup yields CDR1 DFQATT and CDR2 SNEGSKA (reference sequence). The germline V and J ends were trimmed by 3 bases and 6 bases, with 9 bases remaining between them. CDR3: CSARRGGEQYF. DNA for the CDR3: TGCAGTGCTAGGCGGGGCGGCGAGCAGTACTTC.

J is TRBJ1-1 and V is TRBV4-1; D is ambiguous. Germline assignment: CDR1 MGHRA and CDR2 YSYEKL. The CDR3 is 12 amino acids. V was trimmed by 5 bases and J by 1 base, leaving 5 bases between them. The chain's CDR3 is CASSLQNTEAFF. The CDR3 coding sequence is TGCGCCAGCAGCTTACAGAACACTGAAGCTTTCTTT.

The V gene is TRBV7-6, the J gene TRBJ2-6; D is possibly TRBD2 (5 bases). V gave up 5 bases and J gave up 2 bases, with 10 bases separating them. CDR1 is SGHVS, CDR2 FNYEAQ, per germline. CDR3 size: 15 residues. CDR3 residues: CASSQQEAGANVLTF. Written as DNA, the CDR3 is TGTGCCAGCAGCCAGCAGGAGGCTGGGGCCAACGTCCTGACTTTC.

V gene TRBV24-1 combines with J gene TRBJ2-1; 11 nucleotides align to TRBD2. V shed 3 bases, J shed 3 bases, and the junction held 3 bases outside the gene matches. The CDR3 totals 16 residues. Germline assignment: CDR1 KGHDR and CDR2 SFDVKD. Here the CDR3 DNA reads TGTGCCACCAGTGATAGTCTAGCGGGGGGCTACAATGAGCAGTTCTTC. This translates into CATSDSLAGGYNEQFF.